This T cell receptor beta chain was recovered during a study of cytomegalovirus exposure and HLA in healthy donors. This clone occurred a few times. Its target is not known. The CDR3 sequence is 14 residues long. CDR1 is SGDLS and CDR2 is YYNGEE in the germline V gene. V dropped 3 bases and J dropped 8 bases, with 15 bases sitting between them. Study findings and constraints: Sequencing depth roughly uniform across donors was assumed in presence/absence analyses.

In the PCR, 60 Vbeta and 13 Jbeta primers were used. Method: immunoSEQ multiplex PCR; TCRdb's copy keeps in-frame clones and lacks some. The sample shows roughly 130,000 clones, about four fifths of them seen only once. The sequenced sample was PBMCs. The source is a man younger than 30 in good health and CMV-seronegative. This rearrangement joins TRBV9 to TRBJ2-1; D is perhaps TRBD1 (6 bases). The CDR3 spells CASSEYRVSDEQFF. The CDR3 nucleotides read TGTGCCAGCAGCGAATACAGGGTAAGCGATGAGCAGTTCTTC.